This T cell receptor beta chain came from a study of a mutant IDH1 vaccine in newly diagnosed glioma. On the study more broadly: The patients were given eight vaccinations, one each in weeks 1, 3, 5, 7, 11, 15, 19 and 23. Patients were pretreated with radiotherapy, temozolomide, or both, mostly both.

As to this clone: Its specificity is not known.

General study points: Among top peripheral T cell clonotypes, changes seemed unrelated to pseudoprogression.

Data came from immunoSEQ multiplex PCR; TCRdb stores just in-frame clones and leaves some out. Of some 40,000 clones in the sample, 81% are singletons; the top ten hold over 4.5%. Time point of the sample: week 23, last vaccination. The content of each vaccine dose was 300 ug of mutant IDH1 20-mer peptide, and topical imiquimod accompanied it. The donors had new WHO grade 3 or 4 astrocytomas; these were IDH1-mutant and ATRX-lost. This specimen was PBMCs, taken from a glioma patient whose treatment included an IDH1 peptide vaccine. This clonotype originated in a man aged 35-49 years with glioma.

CDR3 sequence: CAASGGAQETQYF. CDR3 nucleotide sequence: TGTGCCGCATCGGGGGGAGCACAAGAGACCCAGTACTTC. The V gene is TRBV30, the J gene TRBJ2-5; 7 bases are a match to TRBD2. Germline V lookup: CDR1 GTSNPN, CDR2 SVGIG (reference sequence). This CDR3 has 13 amino acids. The V segment lost 8 bases and the J segment 2 bases; nucleotides outside the gene matches: 8.